A selection of T cell receptor beta chains follows, all from one sample in a study of blood T cell repertoires in COVID-19. The method was immunoSEQ multiplex PCR; TCRdb's version includes in-frame clones alone and lacks a portion of them. The data show roughly 290,000 clones, around four fifths seen once. The sample comprised peripheral blood. The source is a woman aged 45-65 years with active or convalescent COVID-19. CDR3s include the opening cysteine and the closing phenylalanine or tryptophan. The D gene is left open where the match is weak. Clone size is shown for a subset of rows, as once, few, many or a class of expanded clone.

j_call: TRBJ1-5
clone_size: once
d_call: -
v_call: TRBV11-3
cdr3_nt: TGTGCCAGCAGGGCATGGGAGACGGGCATGAGCAATCAGCCCCAGCATTTT
cdr3_aa: CASRAWETGMSNQPQHF

j_call: TRBJ2-7
clone_size: once
d_call: -
v_call: TRBV7-2
cdr3_nt: TGTGCCAGCAGCTTCGTTCGCGCGAACGAGCAGTACTTC
cdr3_aa: CASSFVRANEQYF

j_call: TRBJ1-3
clone_size: -
d_call: -
v_call: TRBV9
cdr3_nt: TGTGCCAGCAGCGTAGCTACAGGATCCTCTGGAAACACCATATATTTT
cdr3_aa: CASSVATGSSGNTIYF

j_call: TRBJ2-3
clone_size: -
d_call: -
v_call: TRBV29-1
cdr3_nt: TGCAGCGTCGACATCGGCCGGGGGTCCCCAGGGTATTTT
cdr3_aa: CSVDIGRGSPGYF

j_call: TRBJ2-3
clone_size: -
d_call: TRBD1
v_call: TRBV28
cdr3_nt: TGTGCCAGCAGCTTCTGGGACAGGGAGGTAGATACGCAGTATTTT
cdr3_aa: CASSFWDREVDTQYF

j_call: TRBJ2-5
clone_size: -
d_call: TRBD1
v_call: TRBV5-6
cdr3_nt: TGTGCCACCGGACAGGGAGGTGGGTACCAAGAGACCCAGTACTTC
cdr3_aa: CATGQGGGYQETQYF

j_call: TRBJ2-7
clone_size: -
d_call: TRBD1
v_call: TRBV15
cdr3_nt: TGTGCCACCAGCTACCGACAGGGGTCCTACGAGCAGTACTTC
cdr3_aa: CATSYRQGSYEQYF

j_call: TRBJ2-3
clone_size: few
d_call: TRBD2
v_call: TRBV6-5
cdr3_nt: TGTGCCAGCAGTTCGCTAGCGGGAGGATCAGATACGCAGTATTTT
cdr3_aa: CASSSLAGGSDTQYF

j_call: TRBJ2-1
clone_size: -
d_call: TRBD2
v_call: TRBV12-5
cdr3_nt: TGTGCTAGTGGCCACACTAGCGGGAGTACCAATGAGCAGTTCTTC
cdr3_aa: CASGHTSGSTNEQFF

j_call: TRBJ2-2
clone_size: once
d_call: -
v_call: TRBV4-1
cdr3_nt: TGCGCCAGCAGCCAAGATAAGCGCCTCTCTACCGGGGAGCTGTTTTTT
cdr3_aa: CASSQDKRLSTGELFF

j_call: TRBJ2-7
clone_size: -
d_call: TRBD1
v_call: TRBV6-5
cdr3_nt: TGTGCCAGCAGCGCGAGTAGACAGGGGAACGAGCAGTACTTC
cdr3_aa: CASSASRQGNEQYF

j_call: TRBJ2-1
clone_size: -
d_call: -
v_call: TRBV7-9
cdr3_nt: TGTGCCAGCAGCCCCCCTCCGGGAGCGGTTGTTAATGAGCAGTTCTTC
cdr3_aa: CASSPPPGAVVNEQFF

j_call: TRBJ1-2
clone_size: few
d_call: -
v_call: TRBV6-1
cdr3_nt: TGTGCCAGCAGTGAAGAGCGCCGGGACACCTTC
cdr3_aa: CASSEERRDTF

j_call: TRBJ1-5
clone_size: -
d_call: TRBD1
v_call: TRBV28
cdr3_nt: TGTGCCAGCACACAGGGGTTGTGGCAGCCCCAGCATTTT
cdr3_aa: CASTQGLWQPQHF

j_call: TRBJ2-3
clone_size: -
d_call: TRBD2
v_call: TRBV6-5
cdr3_nt: TGTGCCAGCAGTTACTCGGCTAGCGGCATCACAGATACGCAGTATTTT
cdr3_aa: CASSYSASGITDTQYF

j_call: TRBJ2-3
clone_size: -
d_call: -
v_call: TRBV5-1
cdr3_nt: TGCGCCAGCAAGGGGGTGAGCACAGATACGCAGTATTTT
cdr3_aa: CASKGVSTDTQYF

j_call: TRBJ2-3
clone_size: -
d_call: TRBD2
v_call: TRBV5-1
cdr3_nt: TGCGCCAGCAGCTCCGGGACTACCACAGATACGCAGTATTTT
cdr3_aa: CASSSGTTTDTQYF

j_call: TRBJ1-2
clone_size: -
d_call: -
v_call: TRBV2
cdr3_nt: TGTGCCAGCAGTGAAGAGGCAGGTCATAACTATGGCTACACCTTC
cdr3_aa: CASSEEAGHNYGYTF

j_call: TRBJ2-2
clone_size: -
d_call: TRBD1
v_call: TRBV6-4
cdr3_nt: TGTGCCAGCAGTGAATACAGGGGGCAAACCGGGGAGCTGTTTTTT
cdr3_aa: CASSEYRGQTGELFF

j_call: TRBJ2-1
clone_size: -
d_call: -
v_call: TRBV28
cdr3_nt: TGTGCCAGCAGTTTTGGGGCTCGGAGGGGGCCTTACAATGAGCAGTTCTTC
cdr3_aa: CASSFGARRGPYNEQFF

j_call: TRBJ1-5
clone_size: -
d_call: -
v_call: TRBV4-1
cdr3_nt: TGCGCCAGCAGCCAATCCACGAGACAGCCCCAGCATTTT
cdr3_aa: CASSQSTRQPQHF

j_call: TRBJ2-7
clone_size: -
d_call: TRBD1
v_call: TRBV2
cdr3_nt: TGTGCCAGCAGTCCAACCGGGACAGGAGACTACGAGCAGTACTTC
cdr3_aa: CASSPTGTGDYEQYF

j_call: TRBJ2-1
clone_size: many
d_call: TRBD2
v_call: TRBV7-2
cdr3_nt: TGTGCCAGCAGCTTACTAGCGACTAGCGGGGCACCGTATGAGCAGTTCTTC
cdr3_aa: CASSLLATSGAPYEQFF

j_call: TRBJ1-2
clone_size: -
d_call: -
v_call: TRBV7-2
cdr3_nt: TGTGCCAGCAGCTTAGCGGCGGGGCTTGGGGATGGCTACACCTTC
cdr3_aa: CASSLAAGLGDGYTF

j_call: TRBJ1-1
clone_size: -
d_call: -
v_call: TRBV18
cdr3_nt: TGTGCCAGCTCACCCCAGGGTGGACACACTGAAGCTTTCTTT
cdr3_aa: CASSPQGGHTEAFF

j_call: TRBJ2-1
clone_size: once
d_call: TRBD2
v_call: TRBV5-6
cdr3_nt: TGTGCCAGCAGCGTGCTTAGTCTTAGCGGGGGAAATGAGCAGTTCTTC
cdr3_aa: CASSVLSLSGGNEQFF

j_call: TRBJ2-1
clone_size: -
d_call: -
v_call: TRBV15
cdr3_nt: TGTGCCACCAGCACCGGGGGGGACAGCAATGAGCAGTTCTTC
cdr3_aa: CATSTGGDSNEQFF

j_call: TRBJ1-2
clone_size: once
d_call: -
v_call: TRBV30
cdr3_nt: TGTGCCTGGAGTCCCCTATTCTATGGCTACACCTTC
cdr3_aa: CAWSPLFYGYTF

j_call: TRBJ2-7
clone_size: -
d_call: -
v_call: TRBV2
cdr3_nt: TGTGCCAGCATCAAATCCGGCGGCGAGCTAGAGGGGCAGTACTTC
cdr3_aa: CASIKSGGELEGQYF

j_call: TRBJ2-7
clone_size: -
d_call: -
v_call: TRBV21-1
cdr3_nt: TGTGCTCCCTACGGAGGGGCTTGCTCCTACGAGCAGTACTTC
cdr3_aa: CAPYGGACSYEQYF

j_call: TRBJ2-3
clone_size: few
d_call: TRBD2
v_call: TRBV9
cdr3_nt: TGTGCCAGCAGCGATGACAGCGGGAGCCCGGATACGCAGTATTTT
cdr3_aa: CASSDDSGSPDTQYF

j_call: TRBJ2-3
clone_size: -
d_call: TRBD2
v_call: TRBV19
cdr3_nt: TGTGCCAGTAGTACGGGACTAGCATTGGGGTTTCCCAGAAGCACAGATACGCAGTATTTT
cdr3_aa: CASSTGLALGFPRSTDTQYF

j_call: TRBJ2-7
clone_size: -
d_call: -
v_call: TRBV4-2
cdr3_nt: TGTGCCAGCAGCCAAGGCATAGGACAGACCTACGAGCAGTACTTC
cdr3_aa: CASSQGIGQTYEQYF

j_call: TRBJ1-2
clone_size: -
d_call: -
v_call: TRBV19
cdr3_nt: TGTGCCAGTAGTATGGGGCGTCTTATGGGCTACACCTTC
cdr3_aa: CASSMGRLMGYTF

j_call: TRBJ1-2
clone_size: -
d_call: -
v_call: TRBV4-1
cdr3_nt: TGCGCCAGCAGCCAAGTTGTGGGGGGTGGCTACACCTTC
cdr3_aa: CASSQVVGGGYTF

j_call: TRBJ1-5
clone_size: -
d_call: TRBD1
v_call: TRBV30
cdr3_nt: TGTGCCTGGAGTGAGCAGGGGGCGGGTCAGCCCCAGCATTTT
cdr3_aa: CAWSEQGAGQPQHF

j_call: TRBJ2-3
clone_size: once
d_call: TRBD2
v_call: TRBV6-5
cdr3_nt: TGTGCCAGCAGGTATAGCGGGAGTCGCACAGATACGCAGTATTTT
cdr3_aa: CASRYSGSRTDTQYF

j_call: TRBJ1-1
clone_size: -
d_call: TRBD1
v_call: TRBV19
cdr3_nt: TGTGCCAGTAGTATAGGACAGGGTTGGCGGGAAGGCCGACAAGCTTTCTTT
cdr3_aa: CASSIGQGWREGRQAFF

j_call: TRBJ2-1
clone_size: once
d_call: TRBD2
v_call: TRBV5-4
cdr3_nt: TGTGCCAGCAGCTTGCTAGCGGGAGGGCCGAACGAGCAGTTCTTC
cdr3_aa: CASSLLAGGPNEQFF

j_call: TRBJ1-5
clone_size: -
d_call: TRBD1
v_call: TRBV18
cdr3_nt: TGTGCCAGCTCCCGGGGACAGGCGAGCCATCAGCCCCAGCATTTT
cdr3_aa: CASSRGQASHQPQHF

j_call: TRBJ2-3
clone_size: -
d_call: TRBD2
v_call: TRBV11-2
cdr3_nt: TGTGCCAGCCGGGGGATAGCGGGAGGGCCGAAAGATACGCAGTATTTT
cdr3_aa: CASRGIAGGPKDTQYF

j_call: TRBJ1-2
clone_size: -
d_call: TRBD1
v_call: TRBV4-1
cdr3_nt: TGCGCCAGCAGCCAAGGGGGACAGGTCTATGGCTACACCTTC
cdr3_aa: CASSQGGQVYGYTF

j_call: TRBJ1-2
clone_size: -
d_call: -
v_call: TRBV10-3
cdr3_nt: TGTGCCATCAGTGCCGACACGGCCTATGGCTACACCTTC
cdr3_aa: CAISADTAYGYTF

j_call: TRBJ2-7
clone_size: -
d_call: -
v_call: TRBV3-1/TRBV3-2
cdr3_nt: TGTGCCAGCAGCCAAATTGCGGGTTTCGAGCAGTACTTC
cdr3_aa: CASSQIAGFEQYF

j_call: TRBJ2-5
clone_size: -
d_call: -
v_call: TRBV9
cdr3_nt: TGTGCCAGCAGCCCGAGGGGGGGGACGGAGACCCAGTACTTC
cdr3_aa: CASSPRGGTETQYF